The clone carrying this TCR beta chain was picked up a small number of times. The V end was cut by 4 bases, the J end by 2 bases, with 15 bases between. This CDR3 has 17 amino acids. Germline V lookup: CDR1 SGHTA, CDR2 FQGTGA. Every diagnosis used clinical symptoms, serum thyroxine and TRAb, thyroid ultrasound and orbital computed tomography. This sample was taken from a study of T cells in Graves' hyperthyroidism and ophthalmopathy. Amplified TCR beta CDR3 regions derived from RNA transcripts. Carried out on the TCR CDR3, a first-round RT-PCR used the HTBI primer set. Via MiXCR, TCRdb re-called the multiplex PCR reads, giving one row per CDR3 protein. Of about 580,000 distinct CDR3 sequences listed, under 60% are singletons.

This sequence originates from a woman between 18 and 30 years old with Graves' hyperthyroidism. Sequences were obtained from peripheral blood or thyroid tissue (not recorded which). The rearrangement uses TRBV7-3 and TRBJ2-6; D gene unclear. In DNA form, the CDR3 reads TGTGCCAGCAGCTATTCCGGGCCATCCACTGGGGCCAACGTCCTGACTTTC. Amino acid sequence: CASSYSGPSTGANVLTF.